The next 13 T cell receptor beta chains were all read from a single sample in a study of PD-L1 blockade in urothelial cancer. TCRdb's copy holds only in-frame clones and misses some; the assay was immunoSEQ multiplex PCR. The table has tens of thousands of clones, approximately 85% seen once. The time point is: pretreatment peripheral blood. The input for sequencing was PBMCs, taken around atezolizumab (anti-PD-L1) treatment. These TCRs come from a man aged 70-80 years with urothelial cancer.

J is TRBJ1-2 and V is TRBV30, with 9 nucleotides matching TRBD1. The trim removed 0 bases at V and 8 bases at J, leaving 10 bases unmatched. CDR3 length equals 15 residues. Germline CDR1 reads GTSNPN; CDR2 reads SVGIG (reference sequence). In nucleotides, the CDR3 is TGTGCCTGGAGTGTACGCACAGGGGGCGTGGGGGGCTACACCTTC. As protein: CAWSVRTGGVGGYTF.

The chain carries TRBV2 and TRBJ2-5; 8 positions match TRBD1. Germline loops: CDR1 SNHLY, CDR2 FYNNEI. The CDR3 spans 16 residues. J gave up 5 bases and V 5 bases, and 13 bases lay outside the gene matches. The CDR3 DNA sequence: TGTGCCAGCAGTCCTCAGGGGCAGGGGGCCTTGGAGACCCAGTACTTC. Translation: CASSPQGQGALETQYF.

The chain carries TRBV2 and TRBJ1-1; the match to TRBD1 covers 8 bases. J lost 5 bases, V lost 6 bases, and 14 bases had no gene match. Looked up from germline, CDR1 is SNHLY and CDR2 is FYNNEI. CDR3 length equals 16 residues. The DNA of the CDR3 is TGTGCCAGCAGAGCAGGACAGGGAAGTTTAGGAACTGAAGCTTTCTTT. It yields the protein CASRAGQGSLGTEAFF.

The DNA for the CDR3 is TGTGCCAGCAGCGTATCTCGGGACAGGGAGGCGGGCACTGAAGCTTTCTTT. Residues: CASSVSRDREAGTEAFF. The genes are TRBV9 and TRBJ1-1, with 9 bases that match TRBD1. Germline values: CDR1 SGDLS, CDR2 YYNGEE. This CDR3 is 17 amino acids long. After removal of 1 base from V and 4 bases from J, the junction contained 11 bases not matched to a gene.

This chain uses TRBV10-1 with TRBJ2-2; 8 bases are a match to TRBD2. The CDR3 length is 17 residues. V lost 0 bases, J lost 3 bases, and 6 bases stayed unmatched. The germline V gene has CDR1 WNHNN and CDR2 SYGVQD (reference sequence). CDR3 amino acids: CASSESRTSTDTGELFF. CDR3 nucleotide sequence: TGCGCCAGCAGTGAGTCGAGGACTAGCACAGACACCGGGGAGCTGTTTTTT.

J is TRBJ2-3 and V is TRBV5-1; tentatively, D is TRBD1 (5 bases). Germline CDR1 SGHRS, CDR2 YFSETQ. The CDR3 consists of 14 residues. Trimming shortened V by 0 bases and J by 5 bases, and 10 bases separated the two germline ends. CDR3 DNA: TGCGCCAGCAGCTTGGAGGACACAAGAGATACGCAGTATTTT. It translates to CASSLEDTRDTQYF.

Remarks on this clone: This specimen includes other DNA sequences encoding the same CDR3. The chain is built from TRBV2 and TRBJ2-1; D gene unclear. CDR1 is SNHLY and CDR2 is FYNNEI in the germline V gene. This CDR3 region has 13 residues. The germline V and J ends were trimmed by 1 base and 5 bases, with 6 bases remaining between them. CDR3: CASSEGLNNEQFF. DNA for the CDR3: TGTGCCAGCAGTGAAGGACTTAACAATGAGCAGTTCTTC.

The V call is TRBV5-1, the J call TRBJ1-4; D gene uncertain. Per germline, CDR1 SGHRS and CDR2 YFSETQ. The V end was cut by 0 bases, the J end by 4 bases, with 7 bases between. This CDR3 is built from 14 residues. The CDR3 coding sequence is TGCGCCAGCAGCTTGGGTACGGGTAATGAAAAACTGTTTTTT. Protein product: CASSLGTGNEKLFF.

This clone was recorded a few times. The chain combines TRBV19 with TRBJ2-2; 9 bases align to TRBD1. Trimming took 5 bases from V and 3 from J; bases not matched to a gene: 4. The CDR3 totals 15 residues. Germline CDR1 LNHDA, CDR2 SQIVND (reference sequence). CDR3 residues: CASSPTGGYTGELFF. The CDR3 DNA is TGTGCCAGTAGTCCGACAGGGGGATACACCGGGGAGCTGTTTTTT.

The chain joins TRBV9 to TRBJ2-3; the D gene is possibly TRBD2 (6 bases). Germline V gene data show CDR1 as SGDLS and CDR2 as YYNGEE. This CDR3 has 15 amino acids. V was trimmed by 4 bases and J by 2 bases, leaving 14 bases between them. The CDR3 is CASSTPGLTTDTQYF. The DNA of the CDR3 is TGTGCCAGCAGCACACCGGGACTGACCACAGATACGCAGTATTTT.

This chain's CDR3 is CASSSLDRGQTQYF. The CDR3 DNA reads TGTGCCAGCAGTAGCCTGGACAGGGGGCAGACCCAGTACTTC. The chain couples TRBV2 to TRBJ2-5; 11 bases are a match to TRBD1. The V and J ends lost 5 bases and 6 bases, in that order; junction bases with no gene match: 5. CDR1 and CDR2 (germline): SNHLY, FYNNEI. The CDR3 has 14 residues.

The J gene is TRBJ2-3, the V gene TRBV2; 11 bases line up with TRBD2. This CDR3 spans 14 amino acids. Germline V gene lookup returns CDR1 SNHLY and CDR2 FYNNEI. With V trimmed by 3 bases and J by 6 bases, 2 bases remained unmatched. The CDR3 region has the DNA TGTGCCAGCAGTGAGGCTAGCGGGAGGGATACGCAGTATTTT. This sequence encodes CASSEASGRDTQYF.

The rearrangement joins TRBV28 to TRBJ1-2; weak D call: TRBD1 (5 bases). V dropped 10 bases and J dropped 0 bases, with 18 bases sitting between them. Germline values: CDR1 MDHEN, CDR2 SYDVKM. The CDR3 covers 15 residues. CDR3: CAIPSPGTTNYGYTF. DNA of the CDR3: TGTGCCATCCCTTCTCCCGGGACTACTAACTATGGCTACACCTTC.